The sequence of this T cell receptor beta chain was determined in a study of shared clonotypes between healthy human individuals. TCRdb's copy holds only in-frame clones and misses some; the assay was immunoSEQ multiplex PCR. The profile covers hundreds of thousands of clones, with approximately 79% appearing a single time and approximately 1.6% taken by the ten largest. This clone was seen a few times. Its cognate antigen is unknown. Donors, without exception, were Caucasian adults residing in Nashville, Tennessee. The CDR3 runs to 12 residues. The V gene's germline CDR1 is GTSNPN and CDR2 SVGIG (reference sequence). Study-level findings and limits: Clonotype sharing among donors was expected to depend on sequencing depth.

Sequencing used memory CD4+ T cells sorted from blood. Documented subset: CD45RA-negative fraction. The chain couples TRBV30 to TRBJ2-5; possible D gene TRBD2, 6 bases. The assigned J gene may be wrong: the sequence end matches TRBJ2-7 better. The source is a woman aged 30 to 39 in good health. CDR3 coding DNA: TGTGCCACCCGGGGGAGTCTGTACGAGCAGTACTTC. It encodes CATRGSLYEQYF.